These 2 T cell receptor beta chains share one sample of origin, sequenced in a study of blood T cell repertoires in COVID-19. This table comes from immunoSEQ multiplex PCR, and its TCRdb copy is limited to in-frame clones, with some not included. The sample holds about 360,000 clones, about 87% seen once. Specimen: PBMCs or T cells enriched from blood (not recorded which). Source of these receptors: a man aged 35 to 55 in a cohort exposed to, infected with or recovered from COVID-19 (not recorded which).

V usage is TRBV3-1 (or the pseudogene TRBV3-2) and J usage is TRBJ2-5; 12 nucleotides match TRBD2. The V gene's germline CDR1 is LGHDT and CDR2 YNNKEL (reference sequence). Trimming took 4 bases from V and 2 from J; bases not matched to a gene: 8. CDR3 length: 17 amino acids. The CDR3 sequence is CASSRKSGLAGQETQYF. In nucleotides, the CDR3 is TGTGCCAGCAGCCGGAAGTCCGGACTAGCGGGGCAAGAGACCCAGTACTTC.

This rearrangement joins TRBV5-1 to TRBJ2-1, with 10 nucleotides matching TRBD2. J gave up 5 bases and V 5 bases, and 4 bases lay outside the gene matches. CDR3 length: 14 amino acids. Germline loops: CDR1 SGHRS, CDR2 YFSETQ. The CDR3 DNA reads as TGCGCCAGCAGTCAAACTAGCGGGAACAATGAGCAGTTCTTC. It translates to CASSQTSGNNEQFF. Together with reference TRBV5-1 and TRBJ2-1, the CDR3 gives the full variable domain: KAGVTQTPRYLIKTRGQQVTLSCSPISGHRSVSWYQQTPGQGLQFLFEYFSETQRNKGNFPGRFSGRQFSNSRSEMNVSTLELGDSALYLCASSQTSGNNEQFFGPGTRLTVL.